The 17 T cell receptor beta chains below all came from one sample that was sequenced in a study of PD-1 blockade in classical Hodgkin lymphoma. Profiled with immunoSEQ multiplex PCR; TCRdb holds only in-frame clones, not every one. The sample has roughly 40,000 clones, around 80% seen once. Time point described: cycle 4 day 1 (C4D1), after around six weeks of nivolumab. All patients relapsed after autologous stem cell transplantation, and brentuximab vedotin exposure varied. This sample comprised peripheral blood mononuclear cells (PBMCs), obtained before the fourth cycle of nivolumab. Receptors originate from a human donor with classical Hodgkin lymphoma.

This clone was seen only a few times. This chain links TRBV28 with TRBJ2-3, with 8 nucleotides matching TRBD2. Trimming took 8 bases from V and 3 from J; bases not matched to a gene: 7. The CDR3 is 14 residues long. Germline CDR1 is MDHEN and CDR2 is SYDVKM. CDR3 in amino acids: CASLIGGGTDTQYF. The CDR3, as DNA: TGTGCCAGCCTTATAGGCGGGGGGACAGATACGCAGTATTTT.

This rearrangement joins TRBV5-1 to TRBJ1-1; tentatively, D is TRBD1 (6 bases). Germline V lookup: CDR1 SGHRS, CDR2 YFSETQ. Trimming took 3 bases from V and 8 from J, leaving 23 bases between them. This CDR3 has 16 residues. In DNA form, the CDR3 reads TGCGCCAGCAGCTGGGGGCTACAGGGTGATCTTTCCGAAGCTTTCTTT. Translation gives CASSWGLQGDLSEAFF.

The CDR3 here is CSVVGADNQPQHF. CDR3 nucleotide sequence: TGCAGCGTTGTAGGGGCCGACAATCAGCCCCAGCATTTT. This chain joins TRBV29-1 and TRBJ1-5, with a weak D call TRBD1 (5 bases). This CDR3 spans 13 amino acids. Germline assignment: CDR1 SQVTM and CDR2 ANQGSEA. Trimming took off 4 bases at V and 3 bases at J, with 10 bases between the two ends.

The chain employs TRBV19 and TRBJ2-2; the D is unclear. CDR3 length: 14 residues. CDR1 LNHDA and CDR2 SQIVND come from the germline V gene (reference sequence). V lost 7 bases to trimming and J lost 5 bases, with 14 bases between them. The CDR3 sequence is CASKIGVGTGELFF. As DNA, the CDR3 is TGTGCCAGTAAGATTGGGGTCGGGACCGGGGAGCTGTTTTTT.

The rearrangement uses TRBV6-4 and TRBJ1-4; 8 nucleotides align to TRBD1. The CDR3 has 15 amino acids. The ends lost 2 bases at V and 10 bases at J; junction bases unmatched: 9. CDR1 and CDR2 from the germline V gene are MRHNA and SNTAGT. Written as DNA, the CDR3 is TGTGCCAGCAGTGACCAGACAGGGGCAAGTCGAAAACTGTTTTTT. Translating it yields CASSDQTGASRKLFF.

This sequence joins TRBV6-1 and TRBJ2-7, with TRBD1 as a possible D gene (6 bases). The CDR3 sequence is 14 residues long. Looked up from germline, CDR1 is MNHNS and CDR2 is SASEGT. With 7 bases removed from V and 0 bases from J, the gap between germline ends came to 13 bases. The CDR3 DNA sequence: TGTGCCAGCACTCTAACGGACAGCTCCTACGAGCAGTACTTC. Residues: CASTLTDSSYEQYF.

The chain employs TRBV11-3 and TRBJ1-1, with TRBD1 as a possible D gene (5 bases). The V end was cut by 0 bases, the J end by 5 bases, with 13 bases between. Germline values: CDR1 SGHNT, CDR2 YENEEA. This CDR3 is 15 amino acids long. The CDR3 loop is CASSLDPRGTTEAFF. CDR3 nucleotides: TGTGCCAGCAGCTTAGACCCACGGGGGACGACTGAAGCTTTCTTT.

The CDR3 sequence is CASSSQGTGGQETQYF. CDR3 nucleotides: TGTGCCAGCAGCTCCCAAGGGACAGGGGGTCAAGAGACCCAGTACTTC. This chain connects TRBV5-8 to TRBJ2-5; 11 nucleotides align to TRBD1. Germline loops: CDR1 SGHTS, CDR2 YDEGEE. There are 16 residues in the CDR3. V lost 3 bases to trimming and J lost 2 bases; unmatched junction nucleotides: 6.

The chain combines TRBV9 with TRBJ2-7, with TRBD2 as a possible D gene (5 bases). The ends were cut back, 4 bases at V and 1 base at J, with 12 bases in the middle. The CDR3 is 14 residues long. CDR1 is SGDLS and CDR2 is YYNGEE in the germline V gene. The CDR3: CASSSGLGSYEQYF. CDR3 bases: TGTGCCAGCAGCTCTGGACTCGGATCCTACGAGCAGTACTTC.

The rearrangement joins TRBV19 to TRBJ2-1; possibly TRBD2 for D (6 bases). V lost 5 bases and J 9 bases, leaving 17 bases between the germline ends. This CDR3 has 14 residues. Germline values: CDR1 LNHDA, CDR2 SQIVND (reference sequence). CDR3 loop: CASSFTGLPGEQFF. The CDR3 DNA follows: TGTGCCAGTAGTTTCACTGGACTACCCGGTGAGCAGTTCTTC. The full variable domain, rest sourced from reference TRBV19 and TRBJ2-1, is DGGITQSPKYLFRKEGQNVTLSCEQNLNHDAMYWYRQDPGQGLRLIYYSQIVNDFQKGDIAEGYSVSREKKESFPLTVTSAQKNPTAFYLCASSFTGLPGEQFFGPGTRLTVL.

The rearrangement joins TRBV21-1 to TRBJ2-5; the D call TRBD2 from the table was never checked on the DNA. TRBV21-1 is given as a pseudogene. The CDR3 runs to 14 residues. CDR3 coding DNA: TGTGCCAGCAGCGGACGGACTAGCCAAGAGACCCAGTACTTC. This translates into CASSGRTSQETQYF.

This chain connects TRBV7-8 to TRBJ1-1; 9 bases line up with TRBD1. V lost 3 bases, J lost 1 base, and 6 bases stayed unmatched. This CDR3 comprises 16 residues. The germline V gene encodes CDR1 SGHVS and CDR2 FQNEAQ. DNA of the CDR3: TGTGCCAGCAGCTTCTTCGAGGGACAGGGGAACACTGAAGCTTTCTTT. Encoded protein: CASSFFEGQGNTEAFF.

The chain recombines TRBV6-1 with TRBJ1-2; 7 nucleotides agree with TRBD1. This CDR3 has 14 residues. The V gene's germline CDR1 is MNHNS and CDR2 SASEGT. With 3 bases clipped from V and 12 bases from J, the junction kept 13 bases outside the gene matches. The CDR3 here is CASSEDRDSGLDTF. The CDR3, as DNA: TGTGCCAGCAGTGAGGACCGGGACAGCGGTTTGGACACCTTC.

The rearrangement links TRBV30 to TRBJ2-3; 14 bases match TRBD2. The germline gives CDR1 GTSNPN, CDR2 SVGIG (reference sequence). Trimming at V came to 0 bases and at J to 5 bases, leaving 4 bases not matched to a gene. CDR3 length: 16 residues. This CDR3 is CAWSVLGTSGGDTQYF. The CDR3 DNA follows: TGTGCCTGGAGTGTATTGGGGACTAGCGGGGGAGATACGCAGTATTTT.

CDR3 sequence: CASSVGGLALQGEQFF. CDR3 coding DNA: TGTGCCAGCAGCGTAGGGGGACTAGCGTTGCAAGGGGAGCAGTTCTTC. This sequence joins TRBV9 and TRBJ2-1; 10 bases match TRBD2. Losses at the gene ends were 0 bases for V and 10 bases for J; bases not matched to a gene: 10. Germline V gene data show CDR1 as SGDLS and CDR2 as YYNGEE. The CDR3 runs 16 residues.

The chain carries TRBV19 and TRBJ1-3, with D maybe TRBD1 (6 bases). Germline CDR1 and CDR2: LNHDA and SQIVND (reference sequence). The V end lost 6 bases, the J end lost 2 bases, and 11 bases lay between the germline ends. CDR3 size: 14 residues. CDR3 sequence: CASRFGQTGNTIYF. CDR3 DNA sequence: TGTGCCAGTAGGTTTGGACAGACTGGAAACACCATATATTTT.

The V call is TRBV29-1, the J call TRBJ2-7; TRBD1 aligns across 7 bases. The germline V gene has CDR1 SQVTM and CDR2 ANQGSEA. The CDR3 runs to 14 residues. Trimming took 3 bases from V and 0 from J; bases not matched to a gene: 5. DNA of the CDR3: TGCAGCGTTGAGCCGGGACAGCTCTCCTACGAGCAGTACTTC. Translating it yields CSVEPGQLSYEQYF.